The rows below give T cell receptor beta chains drawn from one sample of a study of tumor-infiltrating lymphocytes in primary liver carcinoma. TCRdb reprocessed the multiplex PCR reads via MiXCR and lists one record per CDR3 protein. The sample holds around 120,000 distinct CDR3 sequences, under 70% seen once. Sequencing was carried out using tumor-adjacent normal liver tissue. Receptors originate from a woman aged 55-70 years with primary liver carcinoma and hepatitis B virus infection. Both conserved end residues are part of each CDR3. The D gene is left open where the match is weak. Expanded clones get a size class; other rows say once, few or many, or leave the size out.

size,J,V,D,CDR3,DNA
.,TRBJ2-7,TRBV5-1,.,CASSGDMAYEQYF,TGCGCCAGCAGCGGAGACATGGCCTACGAGCAGTACTTC
.,TRBJ1-1,TRBV4-1,.,CAGSQPANTEAFF,TGCGCCGGCAGCCAACCGGCCAATACTGAAGCTTTCTTT
.,TRBJ1-1,TRBV7-8,.,CANSDWAASGTEAFF,TGTGCCAACAGTGATTGGGCGGCATCGGGCACTGAAGCTTTCTTT
many,TRBJ2-1,TRBV12-3/TRBV12-4,TRBD2,CASSESGLATNEQFF,TGTGCCAGCAGTGAGTCGGGACTAGCAACCAATGAGCAGTTCTTC
many,TRBJ2-3,TRBV28,.,CASSLWAADTQYF,TGTGCCAGCAGTTTATGGGCCGCAGATACGCAGTATTTT
.,TRBJ2-7,TRBV28,.,CASLDQSYEQYF,TGTGCCAGCCTGGACCAGTCCTACGAGCAGTACTTC
medium-sized,TRBJ2-1,TRBV11-2,.,CASSRLEGDNEQFF,TGTGCCAGCAGCCGACTAGAGGGGGACAATGAGCAGTTCTTC
.,TRBJ1-1,TRBV12-3/TRBV12-4,.,CTSRVQVNTEAFF,TGTACCAGCAGAGTACAGGTGAACACTGAAGCTTTCTTT
.,TRBJ2-7,TRBV11-2,.,CASSLEGPGHYEHYF,TGTGCAAGCAGCTTAGAGGGACCGGGGCACTACGAGCATTACTTC
many,TRBJ1-2,TRBV6-5,.,CASSYSKGRVYGYTF,TGTGCCAGCAGTTACTCGAAGGGGCGCGTCTATGGCTACACCTTC
.,TRBJ2-5,TRBV11-2,.,CVSSLDLRSNEETQYF,TGTGTCAGCAGCTTAGATTTGAGGAGTAACGAAGAGACCCAGTACTTC
.,TRBJ1-6,TRBV6-5,.,CAGHRWGVVASPLHF,TGTGCCGGCCACCGCTGGGGGGTTGTCGCTTCACCCCTCCACTTT
.,TRBJ2-1,TRBV27,TRBD1,CANSGQGKNEQFF,TGTGCCAACAGCGGACAGGGGAAGAATGAGCAGTTCTTC
.,TRBJ2-2,TRBV29-1,.,CSVPAGGNTGELFF,TGCAGCGTTCCAGCCGGCGGGAACACCGGGGAGCTGTTTTTT
.,TRBJ1-2,TRBV19,.,CVSRGKLSNYGYTF,TGTGTCAGTAGGGGCAAGTTATCTAACTATGGCTACACCTTC
.,TRBJ1-1,TRBV11-3,.,CASSPRTGGVGQAFF,TGTGCCAGTAGCCCCCGGACGGGTGGGGTGGGTCAAGCTTTCTTT
.,TRBJ1-3,TRBV7-9,.,CASSHALTQGFGNTIYF,TGTGCCAGTAGCCACGCGCTTACCCAGGGGTTCGGAAACACCATATATTTT
.,TRBJ2-3,TRBV7-3,.,CASSLSGGPDTQYF,TGTGCCAGCAGCTTATCCGGGGGCCCAGATACGCAGTATTTT
.,TRBJ2-7,TRBV5-1,.,CASSFVGSSYEQYF,TGCGCCAGCAGCTTCGTGGGGTCCTCCTACGAGCAATACTTC
few,TRBJ1-3,TRBV6-1,TRBD1,CASSGQGLRDTIYF,TGTGCCAGCAGTGGACAGGGTTTGCGTGACACCATATATTTT
.,TRBJ2-3,TRBV7-9,.,CASNLGESSTDTQYF,TGTGCCAGCAACTTAGGAGAGTCTAGCACAGATACGCAGTATTTT
many,TRBJ2-2,TRBV28,TRBD2,CASSGTSEDLGELFF,TGTGCCAGCAGTGGGACTAGCGAGGACCTCGGGGAGCTGTTTTTT
.,TRBJ2-5,TRBV11-2,.,CAGSLDFSSPGTQYF,TGTGCCGGCAGCTTAGATTTCTCCAGCCCGGGGACCCAGTACTTC
.,TRBJ1-2,TRBV28,TRBD1,CASSYQGAGGYTF,TGTGCCAGCAGTTATCAGGGGGCAGGCGGCTACACCTTC
.,TRBJ2-6,TRBV4-2,.,CASSQEILVVANVLTF,TGTGCCAGCAGCCAAGAAATCCTCGTCGTGGCCAACGTCCTGACTTTC
.,TRBJ2-3,TRBV30,.,CAWSLVNLGTDTQYF,TGTGCCTGGAGTCTAGTTAATTTGGGCACAGATACGCAGTATTTT
.,TRBJ2-2,TRBV28,TRBD2,CASSSRTSETKNTGELFF,TGTGCCAGCAGTTCCCGGACTAGCGAAACTAAGAACACCGGGGAGCTGTTTTTC
many,TRBJ2-5,TRBV6-5,.,CASSYSKPWTQYF,TGTGCCAGCAGTTACTCGAAACCTTGGACCCAGTACTTC
.,TRBJ2-7,TRBV7-9,.,CDSSPIYEQYF,TGCGACAGCAGCCCAATCTACGAGCAGTACTTC
.,TRBJ2-1,TRBV20-1,TRBD2,CSARNPSLAGPTLQYNEQFF,TGCAGTGCTAGAAACCCCTCCCTAGCGGGACCTACCTTACAGTACAATGAGCAGTTCTTC
many,TRBJ2-7,TRBV12-3/TRBV12-4,.,CASSLGRQGSYEQYF,TGTGCCAGCAGTTTAGGCCGGCAGGGCTCCTACGAGCAGTACTTC
.,TRBJ1-1,TRBV7-9,.,CVSSSTEGKAEAFF,TGTGTCAGCAGCTCCACAGAGGGAAAGGCTGAAGCTTTCTTT
many,TRBJ1-1,TRBV7-8,.,CASSPRPKGNTEAFF,TGTGCCAGCAGCCCCCGGCCTAAGGGAAACACTGAAGCTTTCTTT
.,TRBJ1-1,TRBV12-3/TRBV12-4,TRBD1,CASVEGAGTETFF,TGTGCCAGCGTTGAGGGGGCGGGAACTGAAACTTTCTTT
.,TRBJ2-1,TRBV11-2,.,CVSSFTPLRSSCNEKFF,TGTGTCAGCAGCTTTACCCCACTGAGGAGCTCCTGCAATGAGAAGTTCTTC